This is a list of T cell receptor beta chains from one sample in a study of T cell repertoires in cytomegalovirus infection. TCRdb analysed the reads with MiXCR anew, one entry per CDR3 protein. The table has tens of thousands of distinct CDR3 sequences, around 20% seen once; the top ten hold more than 25%. These receptors are not linked to any known antigen. Sample: CD8+ T cells from cultured PBMCs, taken from culture after CMV antigen stimulation. These receptors originate from a human donor in good health (CMV status not recorded). Some clones in this sample may be carry-over from other donors' samples. Both conserved end residues are part of each CDR3. The D gene is left open where the match is weak. The size entry is marked missing in some rows and otherwise reads once, few, many or a size class.

abundance: .
j_gene: TRBJ1-4
d_gene: TRBD1
v_gene: TRBV12-3/TRBV12-4
CDR3nt: TGTGCCAGCAGTGCAGGGGGGGAAAAACTGTTTTTT
CDR3aa: CASSAGGEKLFF

abundance: .
j_gene: TRBJ1-1
d_gene: TRBD1
v_gene: TRBV6-5
CDR3nt: TGTGCCAGCAGTCAAAGAACAGGGGGCTGGACTGAAGCTTTCTTT
CDR3aa: CASSQRTGGWTEAFF

abundance: few
j_gene: TRBJ1-1
d_gene: .
v_gene: TRBV5-5
CDR3nt: TGTGCCAGCAGCTTTGGGTTCGGACTGAACACTGAAGCTTTCTTT
CDR3aa: CASSFGFGLNTEAFF

abundance: few
j_gene: TRBJ2-2
d_gene: .
v_gene: TRBV12-5
CDR3nt: TGTGCTAGTGGTTTGGTTCTTACGGGACACTTCTCCGGGGAGCTGTTTTTT
CDR3aa: CASGLVLTGHFSGELFF

abundance: .
j_gene: TRBJ2-2
d_gene: TRBD2
v_gene: TRBV6-2/TRBV6-3
CDR3nt: TGTGCCAGCAGTTTCAGAGCGGGGGCCGACACCGGGGAGCTGTTTTTT
CDR3aa: CASSFRAGADTGELFF

abundance: .
j_gene: TRBJ2-5
d_gene: .
v_gene: TRBV7-2
CDR3nt: TGTGCCAGCAGCCTTACGGGATTCCAAGAGACCCAGTACTTC
CDR3aa: CASSLTGFQETQYF

abundance: .
j_gene: TRBJ1-2
d_gene: TRBD1
v_gene: TRBV7-9
CDR3nt: TGTGCCAGCAGCTTACCTCTGACGACAGGGGATGGCTACACCTTC
CDR3aa: CASSLPLTTGDGYTF

abundance: few
j_gene: TRBJ1-3
d_gene: TRBD1
v_gene: TRBV6-6
CDR3nt: TGTGCCAGCAGTTCGCCGGACAGGGACAAAGACACCATATATTTT
CDR3aa: CASSSPDRDKDTIYF

abundance: medium-sized
j_gene: TRBJ2-2
d_gene: .
v_gene: TRBV12-3/TRBV12-4
CDR3nt: TGTGCCACCCGGACAGAAATAACCGGGGAGCTGTTTTTT
CDR3aa: CATRTEITGELFF

abundance: many
j_gene: TRBJ2-7
d_gene: .
v_gene: TRBV4-3
CDR3nt: TGCGCCAGCAGCCAAGACTCCCGCAGCCGAACATACGAGCAGTACTTC
CDR3aa: CASSQDSRSRTYEQYF

abundance: .
j_gene: TRBJ2-2
d_gene: .
v_gene: TRBV6-4
CDR3nt: TGTGTCAGCAGCCCAAAGTACACCGGGGAGCTGTTTTTT
CDR3aa: CVSSPKYTGELFF

abundance: .
j_gene: TRBJ2-7
d_gene: .
v_gene: TRBV28
CDR3nt: TGTGCCAGCAGTTTACCTCCCCCGACTGGGATAAGAAAGGTCTACGAGCAGTACTTC
CDR3aa: CASSLPPPTGIRKVYEQYF

abundance: .
j_gene: TRBJ2-7
d_gene: .
v_gene: TRBV7-8
CDR3nt: TGTGCCAGCAGCTTGGGCAGGTCCTCCTACGAGCAGTACTTC
CDR3aa: CASSLGRSSYEQYF

abundance: many
j_gene: TRBJ1-6
d_gene: .
v_gene: TRBV27
CDR3nt: TGTGCCAGCAGTTTTTACTACAGGGATAATTCACCCCTCCACTTT
CDR3aa: CASSFYYRDNSPLHF